The 23 T cell receptor beta chains reported below all come from one sample, sequenced in a study of T cells in Graves' hyperthyroidism and ophthalmopathy. Amplification of TCR beta CDR3 regions used RNA as the template. HTBI primers drove first-round RT-PCR of the TCR CDR3. From the multiplex PCR reads, TCRdb called clonotypes with MiXCR, one entry per CDR3 protein. Here the sample spans around 390,000 distinct CDR3 sequences, about 14% being singletons. Sequenced input: blood. All receptors derive from a woman aged 25 to 39 with Graves' ophthalmopathy.

This clonotype was recorded at least ten times. The chain uses TRBV27 and TRBJ2-1; 7 bases agree with TRBD1. The CDR3 extends over 15 amino acids. Trimming cost V 4 bases and J 2 bases; bases outside gene matches: 5. Germline V gives CDR1 MNHEY, CDR2 SMNVEV (reference sequence). The CDR3 region has the DNA TGTGCCAGCAGTTATAGACAGGGAACCTACAATGAGCAGTTCTTC. Protein sequence: CASSYRQGTYNEQFF.

The chain combines TRBV4-1 with TRBJ2-4; 9 bases fit TRBD2. CDR3 size: 15 residues. The germline CDR1 and CDR2 sequences are MGHRA and YSYEKL. The V segment lost 3 bases and the J segment 1 base; nucleotides outside the gene matches: 1. The CDR3 here is CASSHLAGAKNIQYF. The CDR3 coding sequence is TGCGCCAGCAGCCATCTAGCGGGGGCCAAAAACATTCAGTACTTC.

The chain couples TRBV20-1 to TRBJ2-7; D may be TRBD1 (5 bases). V was shortened by 4 bases and J by 5 bases, with 12 bases between the two germline ends. Germline-derived CDR1 and CDR2 are DFQATT and SNEGSKA (reference sequence). This CDR3 has 12 amino acids. In nucleotides, the CDR3 is TGCAGTGCTAACTGGGGCAGCCACGAGCAGTACTTC. Translation gives CSANWGSHEQYF.

This clonotype has a count of ten or more. The chain combines TRBV27 with TRBJ1-4, with D perhaps TRBD1 (5 bases). The CDR3 consists of 15 residues. CDR1 MNHEY and CDR2 SMNVEV come from the germline V gene (reference sequence). V lost 6 bases and J 12 bases, leaving 23 bases between the germline ends. The CDR3 DNA sequence: TGTGCCAGCAGCCTCCGAGGGACGGCGAGTGGAGAACTGTTTTTT. Protein sequence: CASSLRGTASGELFF.

This clonotype showed up many times. This rearrangement joins TRBV5-5 to TRBJ1-2; unclear D gene. Trimming took 0 bases from V and 8 from J, leaving 14 bases between them. The CDR3 runs 14 residues. Germline values: CDR1 SGHKS, CDR2 YYEKEE (reference sequence). This chain's CDR3 is CASSLGRTTEGYTF. The CDR3 nucleotides are TGTGCCAGCAGCTTGGGGCGTACTACGGAAGGCTACACCTTC.

In its sample, this clonotype was seen a few times. The V call is TRBV9, the J call TRBJ1-6; the D gene is possibly TRBD1 (5 bases). CDR3 length: 14 residues. The germline V gene encodes CDR1 SGDLS and CDR2 YYNGEE. Trimming took off 2 bases at V and 7 bases at J, with 10 bases between the two ends. CDR3 protein: CASSVGGENSPLHF. The CDR3 region has the DNA TGTGCCAGCAGCGTTGGGGGGGAGAATTCACCCCTCCACTTT.

This clonotype was detected ten times or more. The gene calls are TRBV20-1 and TRBJ1-4; a weak D match, TRBD1 (6 bases). With 4 bases removed from V and 7 bases from J, the gap between germline ends came to 22 bases. Germline values: CDR1 DFQATT, CDR2 SNEGSKA (reference sequence). CDR3 size: 16 residues. CDR3 DNA: TGCAGTGCTACAAGGGGGGGCAGGGCGATTCGTGAAAAACTGTTTTTT. It codes for CSATRGGRAIREKLFF.

In its sample, this clonotype was seen many times. The chain employs TRBV20-1 and TRBJ1-1; no definite D call. CDR1 is DFQATT, CDR2 SNEGSKA, per germline (reference sequence). The V gene lost 0 bases and the J gene lost 6 bases, with 14 bases spanning the gap. This CDR3 region has 14 residues. The CDR3 loop is CSARDLQRVAEAFF. As DNA, the CDR3 is TGCAGTGCTAGAGATCTTCAGAGGGTGGCTGAAGCTTTCTTT.

This chain uses TRBV19 with TRBJ2-1; possibly TRBD1 or TRBD2 for D (5 bases each). The germline CDR1 and CDR2 sequences are LNHDA and SQIVND (reference sequence). The V and J ends lost 5 bases and 2 bases respectively, with 10 bases between them. This CDR3 has 14 amino acids. DNA for the CDR3: TGTGCCAGTAGTTGGCCGGGACCCTACAATGAGCAGTTCTTC. This gives the protein CASSWPGPYNEQFF.

The sample holds many counts of this clonotype. V is TRBV2 and J is TRBJ1-3, with D possibly TRBD1 on 5 matching bases. This CDR3 is built from 15 residues. Trimming cost V 4 bases and J 0 bases, with 10 bases left between them. Germline loops: CDR1 SNHLY, CDR2 FYNNEI. CDR3 loop: CASSVTAYSGNTIYF. DNA for the CDR3: TGTGCCAGCAGTGTGACAGCCTACTCTGGAAACACCATATATTTT.

This clonotype was detected once. The chain employs TRBV7-8 and TRBJ2-5; 9 positions agree with TRBD2. This CDR3 is built from 15 residues. Germline CDR1 and CDR2: SGHVS and FQNEAQ. The trim removed 1 base at V and 4 bases at J, leaving 4 bases unmatched. The CDR3 coding sequence is TGTGCCAGCAGCTTAGTAGCGGGGGTGGGAGAGACCCAGTACTTC. Its protein is CASSLVAGVGETQYF.

There are many counts of this clonotype. This rearrangement joins TRBV30 to TRBJ1-4; unclear D gene. With 4 bases removed from V and 5 bases from J, the gap between germline ends came to 5 bases. The CDR3 loop spans 11 amino acids. Germline lookup yields CDR1 GTSNPN and CDR2 SVGIG (reference sequence). This CDR3 reads CAWTRNEKLFF. CDR3 bases: TGTGCCTGGACTAGGAATGAAAAACTGTTTTTT. Together with reference TRBV30 and TRBJ1-4, the CDR3 gives the full variable domain: SQTIHQWPATLVQPVGSPLSLECTVEGTSNPNLYWYRQAAGRGLQLLFYSVGIGQISSEVPQNLSASRPQDRQFILSSKKLLLSDSGFYLCAWTRNEKLFFGSGTQLSVL.

The table lists this clonotype with many counts. At one boundary the junction diverges from the germline segment, which might be a read error. The rearrangement joins TRBV7-9 to TRBJ2-3; 9 bases fit TRBD1. Germline values: CDR1 SEHNR, CDR2 FQNEAQ (reference sequence). The CDR3 runs 14 residues. CDR3 nucleotide sequence: TGTGCCAGCAGTTTAGACAGGGGGACAGATACGCAGTATTTT. Its translation is CASSLDRGTDTQYF.

The sample holds many counts of this clonotype. J is TRBJ1-5 and V is TRBV30; 8 bases align to TRBD1. Germline loops: CDR1 GTSNPN, CDR2 SVGIG (reference sequence). The CDR3 covers 15 residues. The V gene end was trimmed by 3 bases and the J gene end by 2 bases; junction bases not matched to a gene: 6. In DNA, the CDR3 is TGTGCCTGGAGGCAGGGGGCTGGTGGCAATCAGCCCCAGCATTTT. Protein: CAWRQGAGGNQPQHF.

This clonotype came up many times. This chain connects TRBV30 to TRBJ1-3, with D possibly being TRBD1 (5 bases). This CDR3 contains 13 residues. Trimming pared 4 bases from V and 0 bases from J, leaving 7 bases between. Germline-derived CDR1 and CDR2 are GTSNPN and SVGIG (reference sequence). The CDR3 protein is CAWTRGSGNTIYF. The DNA of the CDR3 is TGTGCCTGGACGAGGGGCTCTGGAAACACCATATATTTT.

The V and J genes are TRBV20-1 and TRBJ2-1, with 10 positions matching TRBD1. Looked up from germline, CDR1 is DFQATT and CDR2 is SNEGSKA (reference sequence). The CDR3 consists of 15 residues. The junction had 4 bases not matched to a gene; V was cut back by 0 bases and J by 5 bases. The CDR3 DNA reads TGCAGTGCTAGAGATGCGGACAGGGGGGACAATGAGCAGTTCTTC. This sequence encodes CSARDADRGDNEQFF.

The chain joins TRBV12-3 or TRBV12-4 to TRBJ2-7, with 12 bases lining up with TRBD2. Trimming at V came to 6 bases and at J to 0 bases, leaving 12 bases not matched to a gene. The CDR3 consists of 18 residues. CDR3 DNA sequence: TGTGCCAGCAGCCAGACTAGCGGGGGCCCTAAAAGCTCCTACGAGCAGTACTTC. Amino acids: CASSQTSGGPKSSYEQYF.

This clonotype has a count of ten or more. This chain uses TRBV7-2 with TRBJ2-7; D might be TRBD2 (5 bases). The germline V gene encodes CDR1 SGHTA and CDR2 FQGNSA. The CDR3 is made up of 13 amino acids. Between the trimmed V and J ends, which lost 5 bases and 4 bases, there was a span of 12 bases. The CDR3 sequence is CASSKTPGYEQYF. In DNA form, the CDR3 reads TGTGCCAGCAGCAAAACCCCGGGGTACGAGCAGTACTTC.

This clonotype was picked up many times. The chain employs TRBV7-9 and TRBJ1-4; D not resolved. CDR1 and CDR2 (germline): SEHNR, FQNEAQ (reference sequence). This CDR3 has 13 residues. V was cut by 0 bases and J by 7 bases, with 6 bases left in between. The CDR3 loop is CASSLAVPEKLFF. CDR3 bases: TGTGCCAGCAGCTTAGCGGTCCCTGAAAAACTGTTTTTT.

The CDR3 spells CASSSALGTSGGRETQYF. CDR3 nucleotide sequence: TGTGCCAGCAGCTCCGCCCTAGGGACTAGCGGGGGGCGGGAGACCCAGTACTTC. The chain carries TRBV7-2 and TRBJ2-5; 15 bases match TRBD2. The V gene end was trimmed by 4 bases and the J gene end by 5 bases; junction bases not matched to a gene: 11. Germline CDR1 reads SGHTA; CDR2 reads FQGNSA. The CDR3 has 18 residues.

This clonotype was counted at least ten times. The V and J genes are TRBV27 and TRBJ1-1; no reliable D call. Germline V CDR1 and CDR2: MNHEY, SMNVEV (reference sequence). The CDR3 loop spans 12 amino acids. V lost 3 bases, J lost 4 bases, and 6 bases lay in between. CDR3: CASSFRGTEAFF. The CDR3 DNA reads TGTGCCAGCAGTTTCCGGGGCACTGAAGCTTTCTTT.

The J gene is TRBJ1-2, the V gene TRBV6-4; no clear D gene. This CDR3 region has 13 residues. V lost 5 bases to trimming and J lost 1 base, with 8 bases between them. The germline gives CDR1 MRHNA, CDR2 SNTAGT. CDR3 DNA: TGTGCCAGCAGTCCAAGTATTAACTATGGCTACACCTTC. It codes for CASSPSINYGYTF.

The table lists this clonotype with many counts. Here the CDR3 reads CATSATQGSMETQYF. The CDR3 DNA sequence: TGTGCCACCAGTGCGACACAGGGATCGATGGAGACCCAGTACTTC. The chain uses TRBV24-1 and TRBJ2-5; maybe TRBD1 (6 bases). Trimming cost V 5 bases and J 5 bases, with 17 bases left between them. The CDR3 runs 15 residues. The germline V gene has CDR1 KGHDR and CDR2 SFDVKD.